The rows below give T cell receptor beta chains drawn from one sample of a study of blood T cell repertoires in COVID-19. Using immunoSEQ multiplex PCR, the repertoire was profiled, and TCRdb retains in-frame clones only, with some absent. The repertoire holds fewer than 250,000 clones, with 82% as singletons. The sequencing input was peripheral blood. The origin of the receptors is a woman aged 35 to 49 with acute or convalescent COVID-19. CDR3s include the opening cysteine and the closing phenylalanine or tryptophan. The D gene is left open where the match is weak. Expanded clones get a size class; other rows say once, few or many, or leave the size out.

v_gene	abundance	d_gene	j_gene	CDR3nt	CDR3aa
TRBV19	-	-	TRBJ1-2	TGTGCCAGTAGGAGACAATTGTCCTATGGCTACACCTTC	CASRRQLSYGYTF
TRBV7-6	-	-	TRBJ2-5	TGTGCCAGCAGCCTTATCGAAGAGACCCAGTACTTC	CASSLIEETQYF
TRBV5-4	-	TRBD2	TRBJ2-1	TGTGCCAGCAGCCTACTGGGACTAGCGGGAGCCTACAATGAGCAGTTCTTC	CASSLLGLAGAYNEQFF
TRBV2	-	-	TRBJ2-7	TGTGCCAGCAGTGATGGTCAAGTCGGGGTCTACGAGCAGTACTTC	CASSDGQVGVYEQYF
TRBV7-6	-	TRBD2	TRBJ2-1	TGTGCCAGCAGCTTAAGCGGGACGGCGCCCGGGAATGAGCAGTTCTTC	CASSLSGTAPGNEQFF
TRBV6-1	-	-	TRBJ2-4	TGTGCCAGCAGTGACGGCGACAGTACCAAAAACATTCAGTACTTC	CASSDGDSTKNIQYF
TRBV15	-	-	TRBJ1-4	TGTGCCACCCGTCCCCAAGGAGGGGTGGAGACTAATGAAAAACTGTTTTTT	CATRPQGGVETNEKLFF
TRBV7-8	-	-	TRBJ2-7	TGTGCCAGCAGCCAGGACACCGGGTTGCTTGACTACGAGCAGTACTTC	CASSQDTGLLDYEQYF
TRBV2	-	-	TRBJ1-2	TGTGCCAGCAGTGAAGCGGTGAGGGTTGGCTACACCTTC	CASSEAVRVGYTF
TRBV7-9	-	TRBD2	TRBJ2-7	TGTGCCAGCAGCGTAAAAACTAGCGGTAGAGCCTACGAGCAGTACTTC	CASSVKTSGRAYEQYF
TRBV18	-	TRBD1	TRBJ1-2	TGTGCCAGCTCACCAGAACAGGGGAGTTCCTATGGCTACACCTTC	CASSPEQGSSYGYTF
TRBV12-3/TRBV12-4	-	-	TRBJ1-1	TGTGCCAGCAGTGAGGGATATACTGAAGCTTTCTTT	CASSEGYTEAFF
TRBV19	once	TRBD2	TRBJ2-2	TGTGCCAGTAGTAGGCGGCTAGCGGGGGGAACCGGGGAGCTGTTTTTT	CASSRRLAGGTGELFF
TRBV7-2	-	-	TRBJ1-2	TGTGCCAGCAGCCCCTTACAGATGTCAAGGGGCTACACCTTC	CASSPLQMSRGYTF
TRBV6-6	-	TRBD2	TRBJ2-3	TGTGCCAGCAGTTACGGGGGGGGCACAGATACGCAGTATTTT	CASSYGGGTDTQYF
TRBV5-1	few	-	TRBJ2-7	TGCGCCAGCAGCTTGGCCCCAGCTAGCTCCTACGAGCAGTACTTC	CASSLAPASSYEQYF
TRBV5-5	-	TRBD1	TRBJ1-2	TGTGCCAGCAGCCTCGACAGGGCGGCTAACTATGGCTACACCTTC	CASSLDRAANYGYTF
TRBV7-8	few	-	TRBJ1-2	TGTGCCAGCAGCTTAGCTAGCCTCGGGGGGGGTGGTGGCTACACCTTC	CASSLASLGGGGGYTF
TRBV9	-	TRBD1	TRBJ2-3	TGTGCCAGCAGCGTAGGTCCGCCGGGACAGGGGAGGAATACGCAGTATTTT	CASSVGPPGQGRNTQYF
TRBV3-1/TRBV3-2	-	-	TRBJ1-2	TGTGCCAGCAGCCCCACAGGGTCGAGGCCCTATGGCTACACCTTC	CASSPTGSRPYGYTF
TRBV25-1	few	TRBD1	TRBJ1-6	TGTGCCAGCAGTGAATTGGACAGGGGTAGTAGAATAAATTCACCCCTCCACTTT	CASSELDRGSRINSPLHF
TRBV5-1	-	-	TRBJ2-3	TGCGCCAGCAGCATCAACACAGATACGCAGTATTTT	CASSINTDTQYF
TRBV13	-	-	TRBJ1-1	TGTGCCAGCAGCTTAGGAGGGTCAGGGAATTGGATGAACACTGAAGCTTTCTTT	CASSLGGSGNWMNTEAFF
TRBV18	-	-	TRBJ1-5	TGTGCCAGCTCACCATCAGGGGTAAGCAATCAGCCCCAGCATTTT	CASSPSGVSNQPQHF
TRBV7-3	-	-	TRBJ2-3	TGTGCCAGCAGCTTAAGCCTAGAAGATACGCAGTATTTT	CASSLSLEDTQYF
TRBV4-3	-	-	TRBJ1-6	TGCGCCAGCAGCCAAGATCGGGAAGGGAGCTCCTATAATTCACCCCTCCACTTT	CASSQDREGSSYNSPLHF
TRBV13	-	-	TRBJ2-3	TGTGCCAGCAGCTTGGGCGAGTTTGATACGCAGTATTTT	CASSLGEFDTQYF
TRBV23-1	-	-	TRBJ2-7	TGCGCCAGCTATGGGGAGGATTACGAGCAGTACTTC	CASYGEDYEQYF
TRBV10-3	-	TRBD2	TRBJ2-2	TGTGCCATCAGTGAGCCCTCTAGCGGGAGGACGAACACCGGGGAGCTGTTTTTT	CAISEPSSGRTNTGELFF
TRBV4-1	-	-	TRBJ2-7	TGCGCCAGCAGCCAAGTTTCCGCGGGTTACTCCTACGAGCAGTACTTC	CASSQVSAGYSYEQYF
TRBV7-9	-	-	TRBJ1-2	TGTGCCAGCAGCCACGGACAATTAGACTATGGCTACACCTTC	CASSHGQLDYGYTF
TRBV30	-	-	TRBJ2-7	TGTGCCTGGAGTATGCCGGGACAAAAAACCGAGCAGTACTTC	CAWSMPGQKTEQYF
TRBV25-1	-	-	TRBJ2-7	TGTGCCAGCGGGGAACCGGGACAAGATTACGAGCAGTACTTC	CASGEPGQDYEQYF
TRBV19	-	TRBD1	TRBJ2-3	TGTGCCAGCCGACAGGGGGCAAGCACAGATACGCAGTATTTT	CASRQGASTDTQYF
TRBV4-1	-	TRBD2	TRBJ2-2	TGCGCCAGCAGCCACGGACTAGCGGGCATTTCCGGGGAGCTGTTTTTT	CASSHGLAGISGELFF
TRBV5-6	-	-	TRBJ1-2	TGTGCCAGCAGCTTGGGATCTGCAGGGGCTAACTATGGCTACACCTTC	CASSLGSAGANYGYTF
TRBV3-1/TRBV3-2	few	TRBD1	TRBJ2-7	TGTGCCAGCCAACCCCCAGGGGGTTCTGTAGACGAGCAGTACTTC	CASQPPGGSVDEQYF
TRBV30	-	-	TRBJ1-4	TGTGCCTGGAGGCTGACAGGAGGTGCTGAAAAACTGTTTTTT	CAWRLTGGAEKLFF
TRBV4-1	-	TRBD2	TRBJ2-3	TGCGCCAGCAGCCAGTCCCCGGGACTAGCGAACACAGATACGCAGTATTTT	CASSQSPGLANTDTQYF
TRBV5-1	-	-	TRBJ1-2	TGCGCCAGCAGCTCAAATCCGGGGGTTGCTGGCTACACCTTC	CASSSNPGVAGYTF
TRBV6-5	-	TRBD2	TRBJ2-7	TGTGCCAGCAGCCAACTAGCGGGAGGAATTGGCGAGCAGTACTTC	CASSQLAGGIGEQYF
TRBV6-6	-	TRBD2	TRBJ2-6	TGTGCCAGCAGTCCCCTTGAAGCGGGGGGGCTCGGGGCCAACGTCCTGACTTTC	CASSPLEAGGLGANVLTF
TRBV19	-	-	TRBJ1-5	TGTGCCAGTCTCCGGGCGGGGGGCAATCAGCCCCAGCATTTT	CASLRAGGNQPQHF
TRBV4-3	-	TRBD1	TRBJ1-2	TGCGCCAGCAGCCAAAATTTTGCCGGGACAGGGGGCAACTATGGCTACACCTTC	CASSQNFAGTGGNYGYTF
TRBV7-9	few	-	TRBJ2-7	TGTGCCAGCAGCTCGGGAGTCTACGAGCAGTACTTC	CASSSGVYEQYF
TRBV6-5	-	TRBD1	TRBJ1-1	TGTGCCAGCAGTTACACAGGGGGCGATGGCACTGAAGCTTTCTTT	CASSYTGGDGTEAFF
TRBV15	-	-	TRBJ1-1	TGTGCCACCAGCAGAACACAGGACACTGAAGCTTTCTTT	CATSRTQDTEAFF
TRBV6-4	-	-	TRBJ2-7	TGTGCCAGCAGTGGCGATTCCAGGGGGGAGAGGGAGCAGTACTTC	CASSGDSRGEREQYF
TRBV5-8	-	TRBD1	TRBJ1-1	TGTGCCAGCAGCCACAGGGGACCCACTGAAGCTTTCTTT	CASSHRGPTEAFF
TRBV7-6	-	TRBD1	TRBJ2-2	TGTGCCAGCAGCTCCACTGCGGGGGGACAGGGGTATCCCGGGGAGCTGTTTTTT	CASSSTAGGQGYPGELFF
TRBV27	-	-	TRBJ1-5	TGTGCCAGCAGTTTAAATCGGGGGGCGAATCAGCCCCAGCATTTT	CASSLNRGANQPQHF
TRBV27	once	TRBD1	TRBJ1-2	TGTGCCAGCAGTAACTCAGGGGGCTCTAACTATGGCTACACCTTC	CASSNSGGSNYGYTF
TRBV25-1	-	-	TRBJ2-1	TGTGCCAGCAGTGACCCCCTGACTAAATACAATGAGCAGTTCTTC	CASSDPLTKYNEQFF
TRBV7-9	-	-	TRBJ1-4	TGTGCCAGCAGTCAGGGAGGGAATGAAAAACTGTTTTTT	CASSQGGNEKLFF
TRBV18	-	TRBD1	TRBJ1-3	TGTGCCAGCTCACCTGACAGGGCTGGAAACACCATATATTTT	CASSPDRAGNTIYF
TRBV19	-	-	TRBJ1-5	TGTGCCAGTAGCCCCCGTGCGGGGCCGGCGAGTCAGCCCCAGCATTTT	CASSPRAGPASQPQHF
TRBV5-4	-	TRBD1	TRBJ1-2	TGTGCCAGCAGCTTACAGGGGGCTGGTGGCTACACCTTC	CASSLQGAGGYTF